The clone carrying this T cell receptor (beta chain) was detected a few times. TCRdb fed the 5' RACE reads into MiXCR, producing one record per CDR3 protein. The repertoire consists of about 630,000 distinct CDR3 sequences, with roughly an eighth occurring once and the leading ten covering about 15%. The sample originates from a study of T cells after yellow fever vaccination. Per the germline V gene, CDR1 is ENHRY and CDR2 is SYGVKD. The junction had 3 bases not matched to a gene; V was cut back by 5 bases and J by 2 bases. The CDR3 has 14 amino acids. This chain links TRBV10-3 with TRBJ2-7; 10 bases agree with TRBD1. Sequencing was performed on PBMCs, taken on the day of the yellow fever booster vaccination. This sequence originates from a man aged 30-40 years who received the YFV17D yellow fever vaccine. The CDR3 sequence: CAISFGTGAYEQYF. CDR3 nucleotide sequence: TGTGCCATCAGTTTCGGGACAGGGGCCTACGAGCAGTACTTC.